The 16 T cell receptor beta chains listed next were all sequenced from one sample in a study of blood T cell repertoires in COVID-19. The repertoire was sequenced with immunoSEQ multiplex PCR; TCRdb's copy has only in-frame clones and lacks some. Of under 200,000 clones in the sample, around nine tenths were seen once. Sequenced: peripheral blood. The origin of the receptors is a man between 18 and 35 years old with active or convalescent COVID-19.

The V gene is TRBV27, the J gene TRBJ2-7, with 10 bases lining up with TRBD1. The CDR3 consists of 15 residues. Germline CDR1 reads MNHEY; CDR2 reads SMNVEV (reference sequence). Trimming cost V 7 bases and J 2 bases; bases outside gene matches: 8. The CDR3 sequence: CASTLPGQGTYEQYF. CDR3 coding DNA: TGTGCCAGCACCCTTCCGGGACAGGGGACCTACGAGCAGTACTTC.

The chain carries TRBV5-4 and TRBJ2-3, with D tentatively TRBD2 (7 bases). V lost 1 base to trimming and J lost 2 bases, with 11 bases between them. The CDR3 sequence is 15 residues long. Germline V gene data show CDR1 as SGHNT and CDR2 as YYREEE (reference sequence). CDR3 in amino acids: CASSLWAGATDTQYF. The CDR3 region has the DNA TGTGCCAGCAGCTTGTGGGCGGGGGCCACAGATACGCAGTATTTT. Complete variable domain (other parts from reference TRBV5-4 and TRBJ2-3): ETGVTQSPTHLIKTRGQQVTLRCSSQSGHNTVSWYQQALGQGPQFIFQYYREEENGRGNFPPRFSGLQFPNYSSELNVNALELDDSALYLCASSLWAGATDTQYFGPGTRLTVL.

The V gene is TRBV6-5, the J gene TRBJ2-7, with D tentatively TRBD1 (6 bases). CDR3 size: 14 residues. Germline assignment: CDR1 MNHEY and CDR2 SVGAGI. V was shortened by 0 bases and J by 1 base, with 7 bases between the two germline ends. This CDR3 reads CASSYSDRSYEQYF. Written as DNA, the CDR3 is TGTGCCAGCAGTTACTCGGACAGATCCTACGAGCAGTACTTC.

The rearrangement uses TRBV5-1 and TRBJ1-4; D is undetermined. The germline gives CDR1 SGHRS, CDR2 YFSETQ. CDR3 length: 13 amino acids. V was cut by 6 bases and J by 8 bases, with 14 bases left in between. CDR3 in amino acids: CASNDGMGEKLFF. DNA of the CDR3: TGCGCCAGCAATGACGGGATGGGCGAAAAACTGTTTTTT.

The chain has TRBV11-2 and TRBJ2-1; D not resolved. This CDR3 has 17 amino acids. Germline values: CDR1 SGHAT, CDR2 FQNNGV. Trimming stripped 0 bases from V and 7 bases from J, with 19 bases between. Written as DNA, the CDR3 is TGTGCCAGCAGCTTAGATCTCGGCACTAACCCCTGGAATGAGCAGTTCTTC. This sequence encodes CASSLDLGTNPWNEQFF.

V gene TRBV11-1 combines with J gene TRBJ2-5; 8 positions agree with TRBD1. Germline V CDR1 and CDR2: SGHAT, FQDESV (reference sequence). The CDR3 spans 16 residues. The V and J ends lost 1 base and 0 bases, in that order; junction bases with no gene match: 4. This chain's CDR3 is CASSLGGQAHQETQYF. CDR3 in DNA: TGTGCCAGCAGCTTAGGGGGACAGGCCCACCAAGAGACCCAGTACTTC.

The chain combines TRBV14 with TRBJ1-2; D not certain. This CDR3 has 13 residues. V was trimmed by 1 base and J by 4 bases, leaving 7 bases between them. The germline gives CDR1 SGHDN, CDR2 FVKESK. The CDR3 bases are TGTGCCAGCAGCCAAGGGCCTCTCTATGGCTACACCTTC. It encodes CASSQGPLYGYTF.

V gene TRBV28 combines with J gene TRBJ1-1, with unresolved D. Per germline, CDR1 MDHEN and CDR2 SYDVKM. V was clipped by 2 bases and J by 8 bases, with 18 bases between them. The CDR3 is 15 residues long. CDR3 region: CASSLRAFVRSEAFF. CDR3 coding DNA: TGTGCCAGCAGTTTAAGAGCATTCGTGAGATCCGAAGCTTTCTTT. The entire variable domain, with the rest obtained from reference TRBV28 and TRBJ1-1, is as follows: DVKVTQSSRYLVKRTGEKVFLECVQDMDHENMFWYRQDPGLGLRLIYFSYDVKMKEKGDIPEGYSVSREKKERFSLILESASTNQTSMYLCASSLRAFVRSEAFFGQGTRLTVV.

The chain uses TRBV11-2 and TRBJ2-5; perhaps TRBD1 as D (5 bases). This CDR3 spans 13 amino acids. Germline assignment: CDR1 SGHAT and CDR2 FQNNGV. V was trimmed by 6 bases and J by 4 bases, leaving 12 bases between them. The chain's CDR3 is CASRYQGRETQYF. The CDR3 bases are TGTGCCAGCAGATATCAGGGTCGAGAGACCCAGTACTTC.

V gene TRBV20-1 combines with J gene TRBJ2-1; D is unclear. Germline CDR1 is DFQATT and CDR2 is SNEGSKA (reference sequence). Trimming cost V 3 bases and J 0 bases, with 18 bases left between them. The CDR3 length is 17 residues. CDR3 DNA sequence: TGCAGTGCTAGTCTTCAAGTTGCGTCGAGCTCCTACAATGAGCAGTTCTTC. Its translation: CSASLQVASSSYNEQFF.

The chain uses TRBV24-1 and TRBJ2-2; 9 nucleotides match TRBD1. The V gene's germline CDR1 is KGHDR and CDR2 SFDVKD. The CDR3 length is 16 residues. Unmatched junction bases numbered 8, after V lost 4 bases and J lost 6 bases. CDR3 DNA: TGTGCCACCAGTGACCGGGACAGGGTAGTACCCGGGGAGCTGTTTTTT. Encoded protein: CATSDRDRVVPGELFF.

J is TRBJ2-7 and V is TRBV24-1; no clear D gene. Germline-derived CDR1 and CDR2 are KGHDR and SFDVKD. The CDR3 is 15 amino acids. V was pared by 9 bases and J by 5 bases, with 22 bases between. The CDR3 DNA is TGTGCCACCCCGCGAGGTGCATCTTTCCCCCACGAGCAGTACGTC. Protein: CATPRGASFPHEQYV.

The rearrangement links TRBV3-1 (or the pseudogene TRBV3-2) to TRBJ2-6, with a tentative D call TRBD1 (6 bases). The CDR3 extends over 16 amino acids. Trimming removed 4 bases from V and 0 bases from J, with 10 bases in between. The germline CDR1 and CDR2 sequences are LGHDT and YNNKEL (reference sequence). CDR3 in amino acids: CASSLTGNSGANVLTF. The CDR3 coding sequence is TGTGCCAGCAGCCTGACAGGTAACTCTGGGGCCAACGTCCTGACTTTC.

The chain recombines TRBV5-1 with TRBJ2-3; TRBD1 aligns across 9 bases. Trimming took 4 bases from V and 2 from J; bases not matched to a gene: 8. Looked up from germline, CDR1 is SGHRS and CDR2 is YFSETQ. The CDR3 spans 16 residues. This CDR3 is CASSIGQGLNTDTQYF. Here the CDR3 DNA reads TGCGCCAGCAGCATAGGACAGGGGTTGAACACAGATACGCAGTATTTT.

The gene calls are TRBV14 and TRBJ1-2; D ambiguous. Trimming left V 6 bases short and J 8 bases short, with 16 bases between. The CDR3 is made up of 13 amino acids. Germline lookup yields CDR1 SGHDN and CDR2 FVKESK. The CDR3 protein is CASSPNWAQGYTF. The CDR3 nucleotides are TGTGCCAGCAGTCCAAATTGGGCGCAAGGCTACACCTTC.

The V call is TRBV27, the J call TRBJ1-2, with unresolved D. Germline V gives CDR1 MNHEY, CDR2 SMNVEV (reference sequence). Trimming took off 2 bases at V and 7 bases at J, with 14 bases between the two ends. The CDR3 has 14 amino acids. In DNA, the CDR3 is TGTGCCAGCAGTTTACTTTGGCCTGCCGCTGGCTACACCTTC. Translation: CASSLLWPAAGYTF.